These T cell receptor beta chains were read from a single sample in a study of cytomegalovirus exposure and HLA in healthy donors. The data were produced by immunoSEQ multiplex PCR, yet TCRdb's version contains in-frame clones alone and is incomplete. The table shows fewer than 200,000 clones, with 75% to 90% occurring only once. Sequencing used PBMCs. The source of these receptors is a woman aged 18-35 years in good health and CMV-seronegative. The CDR3 runs from the conserved cysteine through the conserved F or W. Size is stated for part of the rows, as once, few or many counts, or as a class when the clone is expanded.

V gene: TRBV19; clone size: .; J gene: TRBJ2-5; CDR3 protein: CASSIRGQGQETQYF
V gene: TRBV5-4; clone size: once; J gene: TRBJ1-4; CDR3 protein: CASSLNTGAEKLFF
V gene: TRBV6-6; clone size: .; J gene: TRBJ2-7; CDR3 protein: CASSSGLAATYEQYF
V gene: TRBV11-2; clone size: .; J gene: TRBJ2-7; CDR3 protein: CASSPSPSGRALGYF
V gene: TRBV7-9; clone size: .; J gene: TRBJ1-2; CDR3 protein: CASSLAGQIRKNGYTF
V gene: TRBV7-8; clone size: .; J gene: TRBJ2-1; CDR3 protein: CASSLEPGVGGINEQFF
V gene: TRBV2; clone size: .; J gene: TRBJ1-3; CDR3 protein: CASRDARGSSGNTIYF
V gene: TRBV10-3; clone size: .; J gene: TRBJ1-5; CDR3 protein: CAIGAGTERPQHF
V gene: TRBV19; clone size: .; J gene: TRBJ2-1; CDR3 protein: CASSLQQGAVNEQFF
V gene: TRBV7-2; clone size: .; J gene: TRBJ2-7; CDR3 protein: CASSLMAGGTYEQYF
V gene: TRBV6-4; clone size: .; J gene: TRBJ2-3; CDR3 protein: CASKETGTADTQYF
V gene: TRBV7-8; clone size: .; J gene: TRBJ1-4; CDR3 protein: CASSDDRPPVGKLFF
V gene: TRBV27; clone size: .; J gene: TRBJ2-3; CDR3 protein: CASSLLSRTGTDTQYF
V gene: TRBV18; clone size: .; J gene: TRBJ1-2; CDR3 protein: CASSATRQNHYYGYTF
V gene: TRBV4-1; clone size: .; J gene: TRBJ1-1; CDR3 protein: CASSQDPGSEAFF
V gene: TRBV7-2; clone size: once; J gene: TRBJ2-7; CDR3 protein: CASSFPLVEGHEQYF
V gene: TRBV5-1; clone size: .; J gene: TRBJ1-2; CDR3 protein: CASSPAGDYGYTF
V gene: TRBV5-8; clone size: .; J gene: TRBJ2-7; CDR3 protein: CASSLTVRWAYF
V gene: TRBV10-3; clone size: .; J gene: TRBJ2-7; CDR3 protein: CAIRGQGGREQYF
V gene: TRBV27; clone size: .; J gene: TRBJ2-3; CDR3 protein: CASRTGGRAADTQYF
V gene: TRBV19; clone size: .; J gene: TRBJ1-4; CDR3 protein: CASSSGGGEKLFF
V gene: TRBV9; clone size: .; J gene: TRBJ2-1; CDR3 protein: CASSRDRFHYNEQFF
V gene: TRBV7-8; clone size: .; J gene: TRBJ1-1; CDR3 protein: CASSRRRDTEAFF
V gene: TRBV5-6; clone size: .; J gene: TRBJ1-6; CDR3 protein: CASSRDRGGSYNSPLHF
V gene: TRBV27; clone size: .; J gene: TRBJ2-1; CDR3 protein: CASSLPGLAGNNEQFF
V gene: TRBV5-1; clone size: .; J gene: TRBJ1-1; CDR3 protein: CASGAGVNTEAFF
V gene: TRBV29-1; clone size: .; J gene: TRBJ2-1; CDR3 protein: CSVAGTSSSHGYNEQFF
V gene: TRBV5-1; clone size: .; J gene: TRBJ2-3; CDR3 protein: CASSLGTSGQADTQYF
V gene: TRBV29-1; clone size: .; J gene: TRBJ2-7; CDR3 protein: CSVGRRETHEQYF
V gene: TRBV29-1; clone size: .; J gene: TRBJ2-7; CDR3 protein: CSVESSGTGIEQYF
V gene: TRBV7-9; clone size: once; J gene: TRBJ2-7; CDR3 protein: CASSLKLAGGEQYF
V gene: TRBV21-1; clone size: .; J gene: TRBJ2-1; CDR3 protein: CALPEGKREFGNEQFF